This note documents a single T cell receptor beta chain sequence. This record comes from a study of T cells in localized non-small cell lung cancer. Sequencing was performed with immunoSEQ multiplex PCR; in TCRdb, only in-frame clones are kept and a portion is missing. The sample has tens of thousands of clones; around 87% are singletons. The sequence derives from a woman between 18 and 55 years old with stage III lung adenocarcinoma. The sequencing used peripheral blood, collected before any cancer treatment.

Here the CDR3 reads CASSSTTSFNEQFF. CDR3 DNA sequence: TGTGCCAGCAGCTCCACCACTAGTTTCAATGAGCAGTTCTTC. V usage is TRBV13 and J usage is TRBJ2-1; a possible D gene is TRBD2 (5 bases). The germline V gene has CDR1 PRHDT and CDR2 FYEKMQ (reference sequence). The CDR3 totals 14 residues. Trimming removed 4 bases at V and 6 bases at J, with 13 bases between.